This T cell receptor beta chain was sequenced in a study of cytomegalovirus exposure and HLA in healthy donors. Overall study context: Membership in the Caucasian-associated ancestry cluster was found for 81% of nearly 400 genotyped donors.

Primers for the PCR totalled 60 Vbeta and 13 Jbeta. Generated by immunoSEQ multiplex PCR, the TCRdb table keeps only in-frame clones and is missing some. The sample lists some 200,000 clones, around 70% occurring once. As for this clone: The antigen remains unidentified.

After removal of 4 bases from V and 0 bases from J, the junction contained 5 bases not matched to a gene. From germline, CDR1 is MNHEY and CDR2 SMNVEV (reference sequence). The CDR3 runs to 16 residues. Study conclusions and caveats: Listed as cytomegalovirus-associated were over 150 TCR beta chains.

Sequences were obtained from PBMCs. This receptor was identified in a man in his forties in good health and CMV-seropositive. The chain carries TRBV27 and TRBJ1-1, with 10 bases fitting TRBD1. The CDR3 loop is CASSWTGGIMNTEAFF. The DNA of the CDR3 is TGTGCCAGCAGTTGGACAGGGGGAATCATGAACACTGAAGCTTTCTTT.